The clone carrying this T cell receptor (beta chain) was detected ten times or more. Its antigen is as yet unknown. The authors used template switching to add a universal primer site and gave cDNA unique molecular identifiers. TCRdb re-derived calls from the 5' RACE reads in MiXCR, one entry per CDR3 protein. The sample lists roughly 250,000 distinct CDR3 sequences, around 15% seen once, with around 8.3% in the top ten. V shed 3 bases and J shed 9 bases, with 15 bases lying between them. There are 13 residues in the CDR3. CDR1 is SGHTA and CDR2 is FQGNSA in the germline V gene. This sample is part of a study of identical twins. Findings and caveats of the study: Beta out-of-frame sequences showed weaker excess sharing between twins. Beta clonotypes that were abundant in cord blood contained fewer insertions, a pattern absent from memory repertoires. The study found that models underestimated out-of-frame TCR alpha sharing in monozygotic twins.

Specimen: memory (CD45RO+) T cells sorted from blood. J is TRBJ2-7 and V is TRBV7-2; D gene uncertain. This receptor was obtained from a woman between 18 and 29 years old in good health. The CDR3 spells CASSLAQSLGQYF. CDR3 DNA: TGTGCCAGCAGCTTGGCCCAGAGTTTAGGGCAGTACTTC.